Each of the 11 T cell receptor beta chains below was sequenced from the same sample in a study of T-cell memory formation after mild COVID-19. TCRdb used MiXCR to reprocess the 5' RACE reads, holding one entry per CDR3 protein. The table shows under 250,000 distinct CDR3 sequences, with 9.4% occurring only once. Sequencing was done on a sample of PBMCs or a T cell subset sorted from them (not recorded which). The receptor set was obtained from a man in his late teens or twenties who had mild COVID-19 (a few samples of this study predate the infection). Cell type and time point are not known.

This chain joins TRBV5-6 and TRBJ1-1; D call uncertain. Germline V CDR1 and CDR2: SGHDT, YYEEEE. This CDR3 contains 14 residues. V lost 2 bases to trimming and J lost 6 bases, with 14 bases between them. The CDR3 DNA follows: TGTGCCAGCAGCTTTTCGTGGAGGGTTCCTGAAGCTTTCTTT. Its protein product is CASSFSWRVPEAFF.

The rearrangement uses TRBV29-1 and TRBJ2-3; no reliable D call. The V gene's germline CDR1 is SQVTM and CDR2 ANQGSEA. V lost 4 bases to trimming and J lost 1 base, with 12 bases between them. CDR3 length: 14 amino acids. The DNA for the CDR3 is TGCAGCGTTGCGGGTGGAAGACGCACAGATACGCAGTATTTT. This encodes CSVAGGRRTDTQYF.

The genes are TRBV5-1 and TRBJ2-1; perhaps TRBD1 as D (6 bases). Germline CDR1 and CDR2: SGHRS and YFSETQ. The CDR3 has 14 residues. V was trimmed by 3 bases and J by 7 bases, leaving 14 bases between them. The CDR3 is CASSSDSSTNEQFF. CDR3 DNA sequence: TGCGCCAGCAGCTCGGACAGTTCTACTAATGAGCAGTTCTTC.

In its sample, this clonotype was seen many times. CDR3 loop: CASSPRLNTGELFF. The CDR3 nucleotides read TGTGCCAGCAGCCCGCGACTAAACACCGGGGAGCTGTTTTTT. The chain carries TRBV11-2 and TRBJ2-2; perhaps TRBD2 as D (5 bases). V was cut by 5 bases and J by 2 bases, with 9 bases left in between. This CDR3 is built from 14 residues. Germline CDR1 is SGHAT and CDR2 is FQNNGV.

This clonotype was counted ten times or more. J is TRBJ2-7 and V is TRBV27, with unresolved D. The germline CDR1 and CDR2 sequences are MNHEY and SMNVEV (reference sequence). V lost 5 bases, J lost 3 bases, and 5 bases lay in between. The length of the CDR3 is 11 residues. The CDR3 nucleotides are TGTGCCAGCAGTCACAACTACGAGCAGTACTTC. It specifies CASSHNYEQYF.

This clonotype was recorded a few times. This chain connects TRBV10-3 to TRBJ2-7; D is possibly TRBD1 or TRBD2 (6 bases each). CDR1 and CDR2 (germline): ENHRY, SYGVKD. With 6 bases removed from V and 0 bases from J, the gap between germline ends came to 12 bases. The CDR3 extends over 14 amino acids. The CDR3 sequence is CAISGGDSSYEQYF. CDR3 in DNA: TGTGCCATCAGCGGGGGCGACTCCTCCTACGAGCAGTACTTC.

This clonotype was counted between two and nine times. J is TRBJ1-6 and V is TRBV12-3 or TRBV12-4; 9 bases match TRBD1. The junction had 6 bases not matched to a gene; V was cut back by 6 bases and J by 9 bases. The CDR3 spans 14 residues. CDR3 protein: CASSPGQGSSPLHF. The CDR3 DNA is TGTGCCAGCAGCCCGGGACAGGGTTCTTCACCCCTCCACTTT.

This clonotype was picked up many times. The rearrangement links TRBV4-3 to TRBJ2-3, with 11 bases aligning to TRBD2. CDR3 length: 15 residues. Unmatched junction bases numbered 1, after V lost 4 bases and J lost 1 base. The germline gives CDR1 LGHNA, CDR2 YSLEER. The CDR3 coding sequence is TGCGCCAGCAGCCGGGGACTAGCGGGCACAGATACGCAGTATTTT. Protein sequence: CASSRGLAGTDTQYF.

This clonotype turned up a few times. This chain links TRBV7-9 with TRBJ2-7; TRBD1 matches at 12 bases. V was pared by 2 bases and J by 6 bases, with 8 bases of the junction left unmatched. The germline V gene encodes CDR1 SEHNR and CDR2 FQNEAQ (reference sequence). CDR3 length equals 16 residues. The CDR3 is CASSLTGTGGRGEQYV. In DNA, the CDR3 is TGTGCCAGCAGCTTAACCGGGACAGGGGGCAGGGGCGAGCAGTACGTC.

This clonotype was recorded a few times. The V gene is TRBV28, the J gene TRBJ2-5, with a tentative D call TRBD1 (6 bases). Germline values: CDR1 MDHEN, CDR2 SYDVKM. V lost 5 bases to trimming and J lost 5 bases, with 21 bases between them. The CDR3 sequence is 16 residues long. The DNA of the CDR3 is TGTGCCAGCAGTGTCGGGACACTGGAAACACGGGAGACCCAGTACTTC. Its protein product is CASSVGTLETRETQYF. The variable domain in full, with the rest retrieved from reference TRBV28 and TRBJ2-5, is DVKVTQSSRYLVKRTGEKVFLECVQDMDHENMFWYRQDPGLGLRLIYFSYDVKMKEKGDIPEGYSVSREKKERFSLILESASTNQTSMYLCASSVGTLETRETQYFGPGTRLLVL.

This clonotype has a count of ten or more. The CDR3 sequence is CASSPKGAFGTQYF. In DNA, the CDR3 is TGTGCCAGCAGCCCGAAAGGGGCCTTTGGGACCCAGTACTTC. This rearrangement joins TRBV5-6 to TRBJ2-5; TRBD1 might be the D (5 bases). This CDR3 is built from 14 residues. Per germline, CDR1 SGHDT and CDR2 YYEEEE. Trimming stripped 4 bases from V and 7 bases from J, with 17 bases between. The complete variable domain, with remaining parts taken from reference TRBV5-6 and TRBJ2-5, reads DAGVTQSPTHLIKTRGQQVTLRCSPKSGHDTVSWYQQALGQGPQFIFQYYEEEERQRGNFPDRFSGHQFPNYSSELNVNALLLGDSALYLCASSPKGAFGTQYFGPGTRLLVL.